This TCR beta chain emerged from a study of spatial heterogeneity in lung cancer (dated by TCRdb to about 2019). Some background on the complete study: The donors were more than 65 patients from the lung TRACERx cohort who had early-stage, untreated non-small cell lung cancer. Follow-up PBMC samples were sequenced whenever available, and the median time to follow-up was about two years after resection. Beta-chain transcripts were consistently detected in greater numbers than alpha-chain transcripts, which likely reflects a higher abundance of beta-chain transcripts. In the raw uncorrected reads, each unique combination of TCR and UMI appeared on average more than ten times. In non-small cell lung cancer, the study made a quantitative comparison of TCR alpha and beta repertoires among multiple tumor regions, matched nontumor lung and blood. Nonsynonymous mutation counts, determined by whole-exome sequencing of tumor tissue, were related to TCR repertoire features. Both alpha and beta chains were TCR-sequenced in fewer than 250 tumor regions, about 69 matched nontumor lung samples and approximately 50 PBMC samples obtained at surgery.

The paper's findings and limits, for the study overall: Additional single-cell paired TCR alpha and beta sequencing was considered necessary to confirm, at a functional level, the hypothesis that regional TCRs recognize regional mutations. Comparisons of baseline and follow-up blood repertoires included only around 14 patients. Ubiquitous expanded tumor TCRs were detected in blood more often at tumor resection than at routine follow-up.

The method behind the library was 5' RACE. TCRdb shows the sequencer as NextSeq 500. To allow correction of PCR and sequencing errors, the TCR library protocol tagged every TCR cDNA molecule with a unique molecular identifier. The authors' analysis ran thus. TCR identification, UMI-based error correction and CDR3 extraction were performed with Decombinator tools. TCRs above a frequency of 2 per 1,000, corresponding to the top 1% of the tumor frequency distribution, were defined as expanded. Renyi diversity was calculated using the R vegan package after each repertoire was subsampled 100 times to 5,000 TCRs. To build CDR3 similarity networks, amino acid triplet string-kernel similarity was used, and CDR3s were connected when their pairwise similarity was above 0.82. The public reads were reprocessed in TCRdb via fastp at Q25 and MiXCR, keeping in-frame beta chains. Entries that share a CDR3 protein sequence are merged under the most common genes and DNA. These V and J calls are TCRdb output, not the study's own analysis. The sample table lists tens of thousands of distinct CDR3 sequences, around 19% of them with a count of one. The top ten clones comprise 20% to 25% of the sample.

This sample's time point label indicates: blood at routine non-recurrence follow-up after resection. Without any cell sorting, TCR sequencing was performed on whole RNA extracted either from tumor and nontumor lung tissue or from cryopreserved PBMC samples. A patient was chosen for TCR sequencing only when enough RNA was available from at least two tumor regions. Comment on this clonotype: Its antigen specificity is not known. No base quality information exists; no much larger clone differs at one position.

The sequence came from a male donor with early-stage non-small cell lung cancer. Sequencing used PBMCs, obtained at follow-up.

The CDR3 reads CASSLAIGAVGELFF. The DNA reads TGTGCCAGCAGCTTAGCGATTGGCGCGGTCGGGGAGCTGTTTTTT. The V and J genes are TRBV7-8 and TRBJ2-2, with no D gene named confidently. Deletion took 0 bases off V and 7 bases off J, with a span of 12 bases between the germline ends. Spanning cysteine to phenylalanine, the CDR3 consists of 15 amino acids. Here the CDR3 DNA is all that survives: 45 bases in frame from base 1. CDR1 and CDR2, looked up from the germline V gene, are SGHVS and FQNEAQ.